The source of this TCR beta chain is a study of blood T cell repertoires in COVID-19. Overall study context: Researchers got acute and convalescent COVID-19 samples from the United States, Italy and Spain. The analysed material was cDNA or gDNA that came from T cells, B-cell-depleted T cells, or PBMCs.

Germline V gene lookup returns CDR1 MRHNA and CDR2 SNTAGT. The CDR3 is 18 amino acids. The V gene lost 2 bases and the J gene lost 2 bases, with 16 bases spanning the gap. Original processing notes: Reference gene primer amplification yielded estimated nucleated cell counts. Sequencing was performed with immunoSEQ multiplex PCR; in TCRdb, only in-frame clones are kept and a portion is missing. That table furnishes V, J and clone size, whereas the DNA furnished D and trimming. This table holds approximately 97,000 clones, about 87% found once. The clonotype comes from a man over 45 with active or convalescent COVID-19. The chain employs TRBV6-4 and TRBJ1-6; TRBD1 is a possible D gene (6 bases). The material sequenced was peripheral blood. The CDR3 loop is CASSDPRGGATYNSPLHF. The CDR3 region has the DNA TGTGCCAGCAGTGACCCCCGGGGGGGGGCAACCTATAATTCACCCCTCCACTTT.